The 24 T cell receptor beta chains below were found in one sample sequenced in a study of T cells in Graves' hyperthyroidism and ophthalmopathy. RNA transcripts yielded amplified TCR beta CDR3 regions. In the first-round RT-PCR of the TCR CDR3, the HTBI primer set was used. MiXCR was run by TCRdb on the multiplex PCR reads, yielding one entry per CDR3 protein. The sample includes 200,000 to 300,000 distinct CDR3 sequences, around 26% of them seen just once. The specimen was blood. These receptors were taken from a woman aged 40 to 55 with Graves' ophthalmopathy.

The V gene is TRBV20-1, the J gene TRBJ1-5, with TRBD1 matching over 9 bases. The germline V gene encodes CDR1 DFQATT and CDR2 SNEGSKA (reference sequence). This CDR3 has 14 amino acids. With V trimmed by 1 base and J by 6 bases, 4 bases remained unmatched. The CDR3 loop reads CSARGTGVGQPQHF. The CDR3 DNA is TGCAGTGCTAGAGGGACAGGGGTAGGTCAGCCCCAGCATTTT.

The gene calls are TRBV6-5 and TRBJ2-7, with D possibly TRBD1 on 6 matching bases. Between the trimmed V and J ends, which lost 2 bases and 4 bases, there was a span of 9 bases. The CDR3 covers 13 residues. Germline values: CDR1 MNHEY, CDR2 SVGAGI. The CDR3 sequence is CASSYKGEYEQYF. CDR3 sequence (DNA): TGTGCCAGCAGTTACAAGGGGGAATACGAGCAGTACTTC.

This clonotype showed up many times. This chain connects TRBV6-5 to TRBJ2-5, with D tentatively TRBD1 (5 bases). The germline V gene encodes CDR1 MNHEY and CDR2 SVGAGI. V lost 6 bases, J lost 1 base, and 12 bases lay in between. The CDR3 is 14 amino acids. The CDR3 nucleotides are TGTGCCAGCAGCCCAGACAGAGGCCAAGAGACCCAGTACTTC. It encodes CASSPDRGQETQYF.

This clonotype came up many times. CDR3 nucleotides: TGCAGTGCTAGAGATTCAGCGGGTGTCGAGCAGTACTTC. This translates into CSARDSAGVEQYF. This chain connects TRBV20-1 to TRBJ2-7; TRBD2 is a possible D gene (6 bases). The CDR3 contains 13 residues. CDR1 is DFQATT, CDR2 SNEGSKA, per germline (reference sequence). V was clipped by 0 bases and J by 6 bases, with 12 bases between them.

This clonotype was recorded at least ten times. The V and J genes are TRBV11-1 and TRBJ1-1; D is unresolved. V lost 5 bases to trimming and J lost 4 bases, with 11 bases between them. The CDR3 totals 13 residues. Germline values: CDR1 SGHAT, CDR2 FQDESV (reference sequence). CDR3 loop: CASSITDTTEAFF. CDR3 coding DNA: TGTGCCAGCAGCATCACAGACACCACTGAAGCTTTCTTT.

J is TRBJ1-5 and V is TRBV19, with D possibly matching TRBD1 (6 bases). The germline gives CDR1 LNHDA, CDR2 SQIVND (reference sequence). V was cut by 3 bases and J by 1 base, with 19 bases left in between. There are 18 residues in the CDR3. The chain's CDR3 is CASSMFRLGARSNQPQHF. DNA for the CDR3: TGTGCCAGTAGTATGTTTAGGTTGGGGGCGCGGAGCAATCAGCCCCAGCATTTT.

This clonotype was detected ten times or more. The chain links TRBV14 to TRBJ2-4; 7 bases are shared with TRBD1. Germline assignment: CDR1 SGHDN and CDR2 FVKESK. With 5 bases clipped from V and 12 bases from J, the junction kept 7 bases outside the gene matches. This CDR3 spans 12 amino acids. CDR3 protein: CASSTTGYDQYF. The CDR3 DNA reads TGTGCCAGCAGCACGACAGGGTATGATCAGTACTTC.

This chain uses TRBV2 with TRBJ2-7; either TRBD1 or TRBD2 may supply D (6 bases each). V gave up 5 bases and J gave up 6 bases, with 20 bases separating them. The CDR3 totals 15 residues. The germline CDR1 and CDR2 sequences are SNHLY and FYNNEI. The CDR3 here is CASSPPQRGTAEQYF. In DNA, the CDR3 is TGTGCCAGCAGTCCCCCCCAGAGGGGGACTGCCGAGCAGTACTTC.

This clonotype was counted a few times. The V and J genes are TRBV7-9 and TRBJ1-6, with D possibly matching TRBD1 (6 bases). Germline V gene sequence: CDR1 SEHNR, CDR2 FQNEAQ (reference sequence). Trimming pared 4 bases from V and 6 bases from J, leaving 13 bases between. The CDR3 loop spans 15 amino acids. DNA for the CDR3: TGTGCCAGCAGCTCGGAGGGGACAAGTAATTCACCCCTCCACTTT. Residues: CASSSEGTSNSPLHF. Looking up the rest from reference TRBV7-9 and TRBJ1-6 gives the full variable domain: DTGVSQNPRHKITKRGQNVTFRCDPISEHNRLYWYRQTLGQGPEFLTYFQNEAQLEKSRLLSDRFSAERPKGSFSTLEIQRTEQGDSAMYLCASSSEGTSNSPLHFGNGTRLTVT.

In this sample, this clonotype turned up many times. The chain uses TRBV28 and TRBJ1-6; 7 bases fit TRBD1. V shed 6 bases, J shed 10 bases, and the junction held 12 bases outside the gene matches. The CDR3 covers 15 residues. CDR1 MDHEN and CDR2 SYDVKM come from the germline V gene. CDR3 residues: CASSAGDRARSPLHF. CDR3 DNA sequence: TGTGCCAGCAGCGCCGGCGACAGGGCTCGATCACCCCTCCACTTT.

Many counts were recorded for this clonotype. This chain connects TRBV15 to TRBJ2-7; no reliable D call. V lost 0 bases and J 3 bases, leaving 9 bases between the germline ends. Germline CDR1 LNHNV, CDR2 YYDKDF (reference sequence). The CDR3 sequence is 14 residues long. CDR3: CATSRDLTDYEQYF. In DNA, the CDR3 is TGTGCCACCAGCAGAGATCTTACGGACTACGAGCAGTACTTC.

As for this clonotype: One end of the junction is discordant with germline, which a read error may explain. This rearrangement joins TRBV28 to TRBJ2-5; D not resolved. Germline V gives CDR1 MDHEN, CDR2 SYDVKM. The CDR3 is made up of 17 amino acids. DNA of the CDR3: TGTGCCAGCAGTTCAGGTTTAGAGCAGAGTATCCAAGAGACACAGTACTTC. This encodes CASSSGLEQSIQETQYF.

This clonotype was seen at least ten times. The J gene is TRBJ2-7, the V gene TRBV15, with D unclear. Germline CDR1 is LNHNV and CDR2 is YYDKDF (reference sequence). The CDR3 spans 14 residues. With 1 base removed from V and 2 bases from J, the gap between germline ends came to 9 bases. CDR3: CATSRGGETYEQYF. As DNA, the CDR3 is TGTGCCACCAGCAGAGGTGGGGAAACCTACGAGCAGTACTTC.

This clonotype has a count of ten or more. CDR3 DNA sequence: TGTGCCAGCAGTTTATGGCTAGCGGGAGGGTTTGAGACCCAGTACTTC. This gives the protein CASSLWLAGGFETQYF. The genes are TRBV28 and TRBJ2-5; TRBD2 aligns across 12 bases. The V segment lost 0 bases and the J segment 5 bases; nucleotides outside the gene matches: 4. Per germline, CDR1 MDHEN and CDR2 SYDVKM. The CDR3 runs 16 residues.

The J gene is TRBJ1-1, the V gene TRBV6-2 or TRBV6-3, with D perhaps TRBD1 (5 bases). Germline assignment: CDR1 MNHEY and CDR2 SVGEGT. The CDR3 length is 14 residues. V was pared by 2 bases and J by 4 bases, with 11 bases between. The CDR3 sequence is CASSYVGTFTEAFF. The CDR3 region has the DNA TGTGCCAGCAGTTACGTAGGGACCTTCACTGAAGCTTTCTTT.

The chain combines TRBV30 with TRBJ2-5; maybe TRBD2 (5 bases). Germline V CDR1 and CDR2: GTSNPN, SVGIG (reference sequence). The CDR3 has 13 residues. Trimming stripped 2 bases from V and 2 bases from J, with 9 bases between. Here the CDR3 reads CAWSPGRQETQYF. CDR3 DNA sequence: TGTGCCTGGAGTCCTGGGAGACAAGAGACCCAGTACTTC.

This clonotype was seen at least ten times. The junction shows a germline mismatch at one end, possibly a read error. The V gene is TRBV27, the J gene TRBJ2-7; D perhaps matches TRBD2 (5 bases). The CDR3 consists of 15 residues. The germline V gene has CDR1 MNHEY and CDR2 SMNVEV (reference sequence). The CDR3 nucleotides read TGTGCCAGCAGTCCAACGGGCGGGTTCTCCCACGAGCAGTACTTC. It is translated as CASSPTGGFSHEQYF.

The CDR3 DNA reads TGTGCCAGCAGCGCCGGGACAGACAACAATCAGCCCCAGCATTTT. Its protein is CASSAGTDNNQPQHF. The gene calls are TRBV3-1 and TRBJ1-5; 7 bases line up with TRBD1. CDR1 and CDR2 from the germline V gene are LGHDT and YNNKEL (reference sequence). The CDR3 sequence is 15 residues long. V shed 5 bases and J 3 bases; nucleotides not matched to a gene: 7.

The chain is built from TRBV6-1 and TRBJ1-5, with 10 bases matching TRBD1. With 6 bases clipped from V and 6 bases from J, the junction kept 8 bases outside the gene matches. The length of the CDR3 is 15 residues. CDR1 is MNHNS, CDR2 SASEGT, per germline. CDR3 in DNA: TGTGCCAGCAGAAAGACCGGGACAGGGGTTCAGCCCCAGCATTTT. Translation: CASRKTGTGVQPQHF.

The chain joins TRBV6-2 or TRBV6-3 to TRBJ1-2, with TRBD1 matching 7 bases. The germline V gene has CDR1 MNHEY and CDR2 SVGEGT. V trimming: 2 bases; J trimming: 8 bases; junction bases outside the gene matches: 8. This CDR3 has 14 residues. CDR3 coding DNA: TGTGCCAGCAGTTACACGACAGGGCGATTCGGCTACACCTTC. Protein: CASSYTTGRFGYTF.

This clonotype was seen many times. This chain links TRBV2 with TRBJ1-5; 10 bases fit TRBD1. The germline CDR1 and CDR2 sequences are SNHLY and FYNNEI. The CDR3 loop spans 16 amino acids. The V gene end was trimmed by 7 bases and the J gene end by 4 bases; junction bases not matched to a gene: 10. The CDR3 DNA sequence: TGTGCCAGCAAATCGAGTGACAGGGGGCTGAATCAGCCCCAGCATTTT. Translation: CASKSSDRGLNQPQHF.

This sequence joins TRBV7-9 and TRBJ1-2; 8 bases agree with TRBD1. Looked up from germline, CDR1 is SEHNR and CDR2 is FQNEAQ (reference sequence). The V and J ends lost 8 bases and 4 bases, in that order; junction bases with no gene match: 12. The CDR3 is made up of 15 amino acids. CDR3 coding DNA: TGTGCCAGCCGAACCGACAGGGGAAAATTCTATGGCTACACCTTC. It translates to CASRTDRGKFYGYTF.

This clonotype was counted many times. CDR3 DNA: TGTGCCAGCACCGAGGGACCTCAGCCCCAGCATTTT. Residues: CASTEGPQPQHF. The rearrangement uses TRBV12-3 or TRBV12-4 and TRBJ1-5; D perhaps matches TRBD1 (5 bases). Trimming stripped 7 bases from V and 6 bases from J, with 10 bases between. The length of the CDR3 is 12 residues.

A word on this clonotype: The junction shows a germline mismatch at one end, possibly a read error. CDR3 DNA sequence: TGTGCCAGCAGCCGGATTAGCTTGTCCAACGAGCAGTGCTTC. It translates to CASSRISLSNEQCF. The V gene is TRBV6-1, the J gene TRBJ2-7, with D hard to call. This CDR3 comprises 14 residues. The germline CDR1 and CDR2 sequences are MNHNS and SASEGT.